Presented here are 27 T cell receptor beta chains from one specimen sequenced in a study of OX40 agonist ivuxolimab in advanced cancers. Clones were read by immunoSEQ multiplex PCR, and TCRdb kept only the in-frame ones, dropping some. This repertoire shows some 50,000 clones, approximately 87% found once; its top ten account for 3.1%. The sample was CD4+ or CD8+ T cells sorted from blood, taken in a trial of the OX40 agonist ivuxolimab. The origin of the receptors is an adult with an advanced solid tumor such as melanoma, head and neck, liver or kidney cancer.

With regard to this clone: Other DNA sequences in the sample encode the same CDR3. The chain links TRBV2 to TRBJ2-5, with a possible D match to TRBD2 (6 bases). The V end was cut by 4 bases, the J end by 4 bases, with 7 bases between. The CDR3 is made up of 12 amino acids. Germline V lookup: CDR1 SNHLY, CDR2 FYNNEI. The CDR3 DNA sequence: TGTGCCAGCAGTGTGGGGGGAGAGACCCAGTACTTC. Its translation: CASSVGGETQYF.

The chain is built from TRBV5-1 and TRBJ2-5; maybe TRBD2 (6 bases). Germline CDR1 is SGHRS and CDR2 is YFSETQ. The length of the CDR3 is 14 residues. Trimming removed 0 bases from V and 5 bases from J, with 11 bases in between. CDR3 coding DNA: TGCGCCAGCAGCTTGGGTTCGGGGAGGGAGACCCAGTACTTC. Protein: CASSLGSGRETQYF.

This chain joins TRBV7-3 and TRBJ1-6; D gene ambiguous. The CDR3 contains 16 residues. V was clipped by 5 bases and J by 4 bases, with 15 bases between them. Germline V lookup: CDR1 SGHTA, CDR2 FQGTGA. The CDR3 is CASSPHSSGYNSPLHF. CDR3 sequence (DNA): TGTGCCAGCAGCCCCCACTCGTCGGGGTATAATTCACCCCTCCACTTT.

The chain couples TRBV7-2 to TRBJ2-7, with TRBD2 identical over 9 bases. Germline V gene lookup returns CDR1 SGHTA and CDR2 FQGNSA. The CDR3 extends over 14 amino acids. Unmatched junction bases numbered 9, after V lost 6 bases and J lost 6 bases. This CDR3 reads CASRLGTSYSEQYF. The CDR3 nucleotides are TGTGCCAGCAGACTGGGGACTAGCTACTCCGAGCAGTACTTC.

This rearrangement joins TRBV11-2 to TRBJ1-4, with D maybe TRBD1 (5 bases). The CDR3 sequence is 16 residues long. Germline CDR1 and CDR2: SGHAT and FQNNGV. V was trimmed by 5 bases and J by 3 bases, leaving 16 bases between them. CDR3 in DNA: TGTGCCAGCAGCGAGGGGAGACAGCCCCCTAATGAAAAACTGTTTTTT. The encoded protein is CASSEGRQPPNEKLFF. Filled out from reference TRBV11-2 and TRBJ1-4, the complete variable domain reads EAGVAQSPRYKIIEKRQSVAFWCNPISGHATLYWYQQILGQGPKLLIQFQNNGVVDDSQLPKDRFSAERLKGVDSTLKIQPAKLEDSAVYLCASSEGRQPPNEKLFFGSGTQLSVL.

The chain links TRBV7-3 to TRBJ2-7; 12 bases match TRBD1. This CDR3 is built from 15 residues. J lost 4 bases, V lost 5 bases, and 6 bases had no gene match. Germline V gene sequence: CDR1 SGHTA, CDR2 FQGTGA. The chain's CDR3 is CASSPGDRGPYEQYF. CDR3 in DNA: TGTGCCAGCAGCCCCGGGGACAGGGGGCCATACGAGCAGTACTTC.

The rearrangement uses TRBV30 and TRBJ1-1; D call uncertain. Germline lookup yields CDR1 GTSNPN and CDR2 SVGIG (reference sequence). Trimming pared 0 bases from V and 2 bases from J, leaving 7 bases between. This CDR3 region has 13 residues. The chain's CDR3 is CAWSVGFNTEAFF. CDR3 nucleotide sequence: TGTGCCTGGAGTGTAGGGTTTAACACTGAAGCTTTCTTT.

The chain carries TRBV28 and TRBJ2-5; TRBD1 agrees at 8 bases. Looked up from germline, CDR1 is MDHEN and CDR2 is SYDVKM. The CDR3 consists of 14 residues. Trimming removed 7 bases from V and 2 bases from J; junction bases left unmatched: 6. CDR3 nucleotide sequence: TGTGCCAGCAACAGACAGGGGTTTCAAGAGACCCAGTACTTC. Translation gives CASNRQGFQETQYF.

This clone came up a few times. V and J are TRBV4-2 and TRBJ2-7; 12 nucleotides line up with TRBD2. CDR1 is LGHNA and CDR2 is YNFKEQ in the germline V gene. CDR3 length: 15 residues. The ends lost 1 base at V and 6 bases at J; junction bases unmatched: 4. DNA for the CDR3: TGTGCCAGCAGCCAAGTGACTAGCGGGGGCGGCGAGCAGTACTTC. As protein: CASSQVTSGGGEQYF.

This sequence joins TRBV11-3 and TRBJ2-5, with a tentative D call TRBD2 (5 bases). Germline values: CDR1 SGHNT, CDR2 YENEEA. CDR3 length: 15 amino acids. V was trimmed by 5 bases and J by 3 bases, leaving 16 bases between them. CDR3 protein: CASSDLSRAEETQYF. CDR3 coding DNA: TGTGCCAGCAGCGACTTATCGAGGGCCGAAGAGACCCAGTACTTC.

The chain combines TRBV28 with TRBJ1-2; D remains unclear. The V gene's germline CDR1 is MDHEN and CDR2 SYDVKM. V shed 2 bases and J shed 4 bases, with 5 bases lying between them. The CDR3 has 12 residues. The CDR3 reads CASSLGVYGYTF. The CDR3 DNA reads TGTGCCAGCAGTTTAGGGGTCTATGGCTACACCTTC.

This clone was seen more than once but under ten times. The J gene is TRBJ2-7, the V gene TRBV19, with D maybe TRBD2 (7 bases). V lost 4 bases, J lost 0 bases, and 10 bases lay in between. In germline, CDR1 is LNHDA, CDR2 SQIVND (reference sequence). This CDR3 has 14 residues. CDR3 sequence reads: CASSRGGLSYEQYF. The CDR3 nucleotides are TGTGCCAGTAGTAGGGGGGGCCTCTCCTACGAGCAGTACTTC. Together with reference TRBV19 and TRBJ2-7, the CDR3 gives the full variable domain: DGGITQSPKYLFRKEGQNVTLSCEQNLNHDAMYWYRQDPGQGLRLIYYSQIVNDFQKGDIAEGYSVSREKKESFPLTVTSAQKNPTAFYLCASSRGGLSYEQYFGPGTRLTVT.

In DNA form, the CDR3 reads TGTGCCAGCAGCTTGGGAGCGGGGGGTACAGAGACCCAGTACTTC. Protein: CASSLGAGGTETQYF. The J gene is TRBJ2-5, the V gene TRBV5-4; 9 bases line up with TRBD2. In germline, CDR1 is SGHNT, CDR2 YYREEE (reference sequence). The CDR3 covers 15 residues. V gave up 0 bases and J gave up 4 bases; unmatched junction bases: 4. Full variable domain (outside the CDR3, taken from reference TRBV5-4 and TRBJ2-5): ETGVTQSPTHLIKTRGQQVTLRCSSQSGHNTVSWYQQALGQGPQFIFQYYREEENGRGNFPPRFSGLQFPNYSSELNVNALELDDSALYLCASSLGAGGTETQYFGPGTRLLVL.

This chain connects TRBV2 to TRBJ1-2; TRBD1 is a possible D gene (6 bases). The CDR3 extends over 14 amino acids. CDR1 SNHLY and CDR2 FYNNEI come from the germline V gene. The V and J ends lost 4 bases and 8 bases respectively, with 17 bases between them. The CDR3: CASSGEQGFKGYTF. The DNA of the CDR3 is TGTGCCAGCAGTGGTGAACAGGGCTTCAAGGGCTACACCTTC.

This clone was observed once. CDR3 sequence (DNA): TGTGCCAGCAGTTATGCTAGCGGGGGGGCAGGTGAGCAGTTCTTC. As protein: CASSYASGGAGEQFF. The V gene is TRBV5-4, the J gene TRBJ2-1; the match to TRBD2 covers 12 bases. CDR1 is SGHNT and CDR2 is YYREEE in the germline V gene (reference sequence). V gave up 5 bases and J gave up 9 bases; unmatched junction bases: 9. This CDR3 is built from 15 residues.

The CDR3 DNA sequence: TGTGCCAGCAGCACCGTGCCGGACGGCGTGAACACTGAAGCTTTCTTT. It specifies CASSTVPDGVNTEAFF. This chain uses TRBV5-5 with TRBJ1-1; D uncertain. The V and J ends lost 4 bases and 0 bases respectively, with 16 bases between them. This CDR3 has 16 amino acids. Looked up from germline, CDR1 is SGHKS and CDR2 is YYEKEE (reference sequence).

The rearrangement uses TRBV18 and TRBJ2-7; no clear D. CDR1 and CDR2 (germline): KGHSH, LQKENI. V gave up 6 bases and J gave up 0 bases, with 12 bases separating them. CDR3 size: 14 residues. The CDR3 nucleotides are TGTGCCAGCTCTCCCGGTCTCAGCTCCTACGAGCAGTACTTC. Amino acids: CASSPGLSSYEQYF.

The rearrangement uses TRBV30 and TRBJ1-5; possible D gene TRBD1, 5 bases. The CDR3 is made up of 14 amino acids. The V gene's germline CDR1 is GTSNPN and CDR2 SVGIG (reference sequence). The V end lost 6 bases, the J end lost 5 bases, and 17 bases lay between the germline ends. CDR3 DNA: TGTGCCTGCCAGGGCATTACCCGAGATCAGCCCCAGCATTTT. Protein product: CACQGITRDQPQHF.

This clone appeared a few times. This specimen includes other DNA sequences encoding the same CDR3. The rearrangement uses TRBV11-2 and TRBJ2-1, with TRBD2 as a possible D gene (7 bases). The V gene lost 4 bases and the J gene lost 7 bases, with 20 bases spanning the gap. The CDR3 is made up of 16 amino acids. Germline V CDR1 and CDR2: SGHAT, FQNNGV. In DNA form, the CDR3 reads TGTGCCAGCAGCTGGGGGGGCGGTGGGGCCCAGAATGAGCAGTTCTTC. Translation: CASSWGGGGAQNEQFF.

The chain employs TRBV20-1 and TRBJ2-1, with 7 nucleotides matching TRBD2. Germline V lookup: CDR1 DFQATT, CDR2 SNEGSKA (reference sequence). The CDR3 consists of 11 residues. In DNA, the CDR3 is TGCAGGCCGGTGGGAGGGGACGTAGCGTTCTTC. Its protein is CRPVGGDVAFF.

In DNA form, the CDR3 reads TGCGCCAGCAGCTTGGGTTCAGGGGGCATCTCTGGGGCCAACGTCCTGACTTTC. Protein sequence: CASSLGSGGISGANVLTF. The chain has TRBV5-1 and TRBJ2-6, with 8 bases matching TRBD1. Germline V gives CDR1 SGHRS, CDR2 YFSETQ. The ends lost 0 bases at V and 0 bases at J; junction bases unmatched: 5. The CDR3 length is 18 residues.

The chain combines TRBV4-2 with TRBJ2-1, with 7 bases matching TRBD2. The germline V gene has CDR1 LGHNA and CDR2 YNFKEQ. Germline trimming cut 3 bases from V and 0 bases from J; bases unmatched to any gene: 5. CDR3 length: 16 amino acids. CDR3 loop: CASSQHGGSSYNEQFF. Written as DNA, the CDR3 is TGTGCCAGCAGCCAGCACGGGGGGAGCTCCTACAATGAGCAGTTCTTC.

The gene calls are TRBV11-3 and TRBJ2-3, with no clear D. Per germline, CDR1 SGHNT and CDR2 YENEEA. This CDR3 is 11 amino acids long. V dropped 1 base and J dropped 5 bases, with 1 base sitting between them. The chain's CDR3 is CASSLGDTQYF. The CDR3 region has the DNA TGTGCCAGCAGCTTAGGAGATACGCAGTATTTT.

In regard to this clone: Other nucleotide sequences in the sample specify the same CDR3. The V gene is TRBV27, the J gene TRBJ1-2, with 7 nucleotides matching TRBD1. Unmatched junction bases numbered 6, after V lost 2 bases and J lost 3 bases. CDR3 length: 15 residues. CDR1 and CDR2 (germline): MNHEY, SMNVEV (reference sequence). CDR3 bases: TGTGCCAGCAGTTTACAGGGGGATTCCCACTATGGCTACACCTTC. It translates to CASSLQGDSHYGYTF.

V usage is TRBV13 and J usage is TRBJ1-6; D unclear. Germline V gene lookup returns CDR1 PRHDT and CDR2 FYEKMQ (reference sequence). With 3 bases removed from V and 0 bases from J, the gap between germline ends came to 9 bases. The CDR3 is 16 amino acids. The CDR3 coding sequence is TGTGCCAGCAGCTTTTCCGGGAGCTCCTATAATTCACCCCTCCACTTT. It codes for CASSFSGSSYNSPLHF.

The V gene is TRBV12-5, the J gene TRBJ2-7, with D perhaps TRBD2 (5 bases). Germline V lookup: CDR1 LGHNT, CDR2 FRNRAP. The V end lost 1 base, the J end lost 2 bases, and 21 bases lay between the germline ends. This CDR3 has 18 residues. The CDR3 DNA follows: TGTGCTAGTGGTTTGGGTTTTCGTAGAGCGGCCCACACCTACGAGCAGTACTTC. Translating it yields CASGLGFRRAAHTYEQYF.

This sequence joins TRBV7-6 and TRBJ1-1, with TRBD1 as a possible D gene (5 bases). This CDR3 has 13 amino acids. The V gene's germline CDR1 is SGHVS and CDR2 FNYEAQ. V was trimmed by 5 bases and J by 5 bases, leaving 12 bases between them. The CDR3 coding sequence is TGTGCCAGCAGCGCCTGGGGGAGGACTGAAGCTTTCTTT. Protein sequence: CASSAWGRTEAFF.